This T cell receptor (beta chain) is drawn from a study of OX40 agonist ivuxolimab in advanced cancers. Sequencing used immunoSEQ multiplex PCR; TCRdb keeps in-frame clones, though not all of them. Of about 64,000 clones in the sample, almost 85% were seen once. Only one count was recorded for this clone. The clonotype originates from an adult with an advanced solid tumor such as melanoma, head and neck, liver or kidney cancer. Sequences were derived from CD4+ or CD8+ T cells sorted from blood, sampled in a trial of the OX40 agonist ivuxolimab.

CDR3 sequence reads: CSVFEGTDTQYF. Written as DNA, the CDR3 is TGCAGCGTTTTCGAGGGTACAGATACGCAGTATTTT. The chain links TRBV29-1 to TRBJ2-3, with D tentatively TRBD2 (5 bases). The V end lost 5 bases, the J end lost 3 bases, and 9 bases lay between the germline ends. The CDR3 contains 12 residues. The germline V gene encodes CDR1 SQVTM and CDR2 ANQGSEA.